These 10 T cell receptor beta chains share one sample of origin, sequenced in a study of T cells expressing NK-cell markers. For each CDR3 protein, TCRdb gives one entry from its re-call of the 5' RACE reads, without DNA. The sample features 450,000 to 600,000 distinct CDR3 sequences, with less than 4.5% in its top ten. Sequencing was done on a sample of blood T cells: a sorted CD56 or NKG2C T cell subset, CD4+ or CD8+ T cells, or bulk PBMC T cells (not recorded which). The source is a man between 18 and 29 years old in good health.

The chain uses TRBV10-3 and TRBJ2-3. The germline CDR1 and CDR2 sequences are ENHRY and SYGVKD. The CDR3 totals 13 residues. This chain's CDR3 is CAIGETVRDTQYF.

V is TRBV6-5 and J is TRBJ1-2; TCRdb's D gene call, TRBD1, goes unchecked for lack of DNA. The CDR3 sequence is 13 residues long. Germline V gene sequence: CDR1 MNHEY, CDR2 SVGAGI. The CDR3 loop is CASSQQGNYGYTF.

The rearrangement joins TRBV20-1 to TRBJ2-1; TCRdb proposes TRBD1, but this gene call is untestable without DNA. The CDR3 sequence is 14 residues long. Germline V gene lookup returns CDR1 DFQATT and CDR2 SNEGSKA (reference sequence). CDR3: CSARADRVDNEQFF.

This chain uses TRBV29-1 with TRBJ2-1; no DNA is available, so the TRBD2 call from TCRdb remains unchecked. The CDR3 covers 15 residues. Germline V lookup: CDR1 SQVTM, CDR2 ANQGSEA. CDR3 in amino acids: CSVRVLAPSYNEQFF.

V usage is TRBV10-3 and J usage is TRBJ1-1; TCRdb proposes TRBD1, but this gene call is untestable without DNA. This CDR3 spans 14 amino acids. Germline CDR1 and CDR2: ENHRY and SYGVKD. The CDR3 loop reads CAIRPGRGPAEAFF.

The chain couples TRBV9 to TRBJ2-1; lacking DNA, the TRBD2 call made by TCRdb goes unchecked. The V gene's germline CDR1 is SGDLS and CDR2 YYNGEE. The CDR3 loop spans 14 amino acids. CDR3 loop: CASSPHSVYNEQFF. The whole variable domain, remainder taken from reference TRBV9 and TRBJ2-1, is DSGVTQTPKHLITATGQRVTLRCSPRSGDLSVYWYQQSLDQGLQFLIQYYNGEERAKGNILERFSAQQFPDLHSELNLSSLELGDSALYFCASSPHSVYNEQFFGPGTRLTVL.

The rearrangement joins TRBV12-3 or TRBV12-4 to TRBJ1-2; checking the TCRdb D call of TRBD1 is not possible without DNA. The CDR3 totals 13 residues. The CDR3 sequence is CASLERGSHGYTF.

The rearrangement uses TRBV6-5 and TRBJ2-1. The CDR3 covers 16 residues. In germline, CDR1 is MNHEY, CDR2 SVGAGI. The CDR3 region is CASSSAGFSSYNEQFF.

CDR3 sequence: CASRKTSGIGEQFF. The chain couples TRBV2 to TRBJ2-1; TCRdb picks TRBD2, but there is no DNA to check that call. Germline CDR1 SNHLY, CDR2 FYNNEI. The CDR3 runs 14 residues.

The chain employs TRBV5-1 and TRBJ2-3; TCRdb reports TRBD1, a call that lacks DNA to check it against. CDR3 length: 15 residues. The germline gives CDR1 SGHRS, CDR2 YFSETQ. CDR3 sequence: CASSFSGTGGDTQYF.